The subject of this entry is one TCR beta chain. The data were taken from a study of beta chain features in type 1 diabetes. CDR3 length: 12 residues. V trimming: 5 bases; J trimming: 7 bases; junction bases outside the gene matches: 4. Germline assignment: CDR1 SEHNR and CDR2 FQNEAQ (reference sequence). Sequencing targeted expressed TCRB transcripts, as all isolated RNA had been reverse transcribed. Repertoires were generated with immunoSEQ multiplex PCR, while TCRdb's copy carries only in-frame clones and drops some. The data show almost 350,000 clones, roughly 8% seen once. This chain connects TRBV7-9 to TRBJ1-2; TRBD1 agrees at 7 bases. The sequenced sample consisted of central memory CD4+ T cells from blood. The TCR comes from a woman younger than 35 in good health. The CDR3 sequence: CASSLTGFGYTF. Here the CDR3 DNA reads TGTGCCAGCAGCCTGACAGGGTTTGGCTACACCTTC.